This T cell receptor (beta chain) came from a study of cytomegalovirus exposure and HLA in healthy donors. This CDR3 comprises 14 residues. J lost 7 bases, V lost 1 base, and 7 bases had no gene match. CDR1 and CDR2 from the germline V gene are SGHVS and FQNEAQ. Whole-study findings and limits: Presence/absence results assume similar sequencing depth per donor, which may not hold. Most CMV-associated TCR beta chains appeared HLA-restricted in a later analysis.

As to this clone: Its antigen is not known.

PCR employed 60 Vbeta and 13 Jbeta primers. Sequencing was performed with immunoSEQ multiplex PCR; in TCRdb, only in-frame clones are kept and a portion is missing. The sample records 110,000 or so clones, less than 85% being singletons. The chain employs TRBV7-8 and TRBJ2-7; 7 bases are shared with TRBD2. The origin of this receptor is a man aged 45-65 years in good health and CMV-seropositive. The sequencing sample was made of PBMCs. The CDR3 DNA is TGTGCCAGCAGCTTAGGGACTTTAGCGGGTGAGCAGTACTTC. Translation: CASSLGTLAGEQYF.